The 11 T cell receptor beta chains presented below share a single source sample, sequenced in a study of OX40 agonist ivuxolimab in advanced cancers. Sequencing used immunoSEQ multiplex PCR; TCRdb keeps in-frame clones, though not all of them. The sample shows more than 70,000 clones, around 82% of them seen only once. The input for sequencing was CD4+ or CD8+ T cells sorted from blood, taken in a trial of the OX40 agonist ivuxolimab. The source of these receptors is an adult with an advanced solid tumor such as melanoma, head and neck, liver or kidney cancer.

The CDR3 loop reads CASSSSGLAGVNTGELFF. The CDR3 bases are TGTGCCAGCAGTTCCTCGGGACTAGCGGGTGTTAACACCGGGGAGCTGTTTTTT. The rearrangement uses TRBV27 and TRBJ2-2, with 12 positions matching TRBD2. J was trimmed by 2 bases and V by 4 bases; bases with no gene match: 8. Germline lookup yields CDR1 MNHEY and CDR2 SMNVEV (reference sequence). The CDR3 is made up of 18 amino acids.

This rearrangement joins TRBV28 to TRBJ1-5, with a weak D call TRBD1 (5 bases). Germline-derived CDR1 and CDR2 are MDHEN and SYDVKM. V was cut by 2 bases and J by 3 bases, with 11 bases left in between. CDR3 length: 15 amino acids. Written as DNA, the CDR3 is TGTGCCAGCAGTTTACTTGCAGGGAACAATCAGCCCCAGCATTTT. Its protein is CASSLLAGNNQPQHF.

The chain has TRBV6-6 and TRBJ2-1, with D perhaps matching TRBD2 (6 bases). The CDR3 extends over 16 amino acids. Germline-derived CDR1 and CDR2 are MNHNY and SVGAGI (reference sequence). The V and J ends lost 3 bases and 3 bases respectively, with 15 bases between them. CDR3 sequence (DNA): TGTGCCAGCAGTTATACTCCCTTAGCGGACTACAATGAGCAGTTCTTC. Residues: CASSYTPLADYNEQFF.

This chain connects TRBV15 to TRBJ2-7; D unresolved. The germline V gene encodes CDR1 LNHNV and CDR2 YYDKDF (reference sequence). The CDR3 spans 13 residues. V was cut by 2 bases and J by 7 bases, with 12 bases left in between. The CDR3: CATSRPPRQEQYF. DNA for the CDR3: TGTGCCACCAGCAGACCCCCCCGGCAGGAGCAGTACTTC.

The chain carries TRBV5-1 and TRBJ1-4, with 9 nucleotides matching TRBD1. J was trimmed by 8 bases and V by 3 bases; bases with no gene match: 11. The CDR3 is 16 residues long. Germline V CDR1 and CDR2: SGHRS, YFSETQ. The CDR3 DNA sequence: TGCGCCAGCAGCTCCCGGCCGGGACAGGGTTACGAAAAACTGTTTTTT. Translated, it gives CASSSRPGQGYEKLFF. The full variable domain, its missing parts supplied by reference TRBV5-1 and TRBJ1-4, is KAGVTQTPRYLIKTRGQQVTLSCSPISGHRSVSWYQQTPGQGLQFLFEYFSETQRNKGNFPGRFSGRQFSNSRSEMNVSTLELGDSALYLCASSSRPGQGYEKLFFGSGTQLSVL.

The chain couples TRBV19 to TRBJ1-5; tentative D call: TRBD1 (6 bases). V was clipped by 6 bases and J by 1 base, with 16 bases between them. In germline, CDR1 is LNHDA, CDR2 SQIVND (reference sequence). This CDR3 comprises 16 residues. CDR3 nucleotide sequence: TGTGCCAGTAGGGGAGACAGGTTCGGGAGCAATCAGCCCCAGCATTTT. Translating it yields CASRGDRFGSNQPQHF.

The chain uses TRBV9 and TRBJ1-6, with D possibly being TRBD1 (5 bases). V lost 0 bases, J lost 12 bases, and 19 bases lay in between. The CDR3 covers 16 residues. In germline, CDR1 is SGDLS, CDR2 YYNGEE. The CDR3 spells CASSVDMGPNGGPLHF. For the CDR3, the DNA is TGTGCCAGCAGCGTAGATATGGGACCGAATGGGGGACCCCTCCACTTT.

The chain employs TRBV5-1 and TRBJ2-2; 7 nucleotides agree with TRBD1. CDR3 length: 14 amino acids. Trimming took 0 bases from V and 7 from J; bases not matched to a gene: 3. Germline CDR1 SGHRS, CDR2 YFSETQ. The CDR3 sequence is CASSLEGAIGELFF. The CDR3 DNA follows: TGCGCCAGCAGCTTGGAGGGGGCCATCGGGGAGCTGTTTTTT.

The V call is TRBV28, the J call TRBJ2-3; no clear D gene. V lost 2 bases to trimming and J lost 6 bases, with 9 bases between them. The CDR3 extends over 13 amino acids. The germline gives CDR1 MDHEN, CDR2 SYDVKM. DNA of the CDR3: TGTGCCAGCAGTTTACTCCACATCGATACGCAGTATTTT. Its protein product is CASSLLHIDTQYF.

The rearrangement links TRBV6-1 to TRBJ1-2, with D possibly being TRBD1 (6 bases). The ends were cut back, 1 base at V and 0 bases at J, with 9 bases in the middle. CDR1 is MNHNS, CDR2 SASEGT, per germline. CDR3 size: 15 residues. The CDR3 nucleotides read TGTGCCAGCAGTGAAGATGGACAGCCTAACTATGGCTACACCTTC. This encodes CASSEDGQPNYGYTF.

The count of this clone is one. The rearrangement joins TRBV5-1 to TRBJ2-2; 8 positions match TRBD2. The junction had 6 bases not matched to a gene; V was cut back by 1 base and J by 4 bases. The CDR3 loop spans 16 amino acids. CDR1 is SGHRS and CDR2 is YFSETQ in the germline V gene. CDR3 loop: CASSLIAGGTTGELFF. The CDR3 coding sequence is TGCGCCAGCAGCTTGATTGCGGGAGGTACCACCGGGGAGCTGTTTTTT.